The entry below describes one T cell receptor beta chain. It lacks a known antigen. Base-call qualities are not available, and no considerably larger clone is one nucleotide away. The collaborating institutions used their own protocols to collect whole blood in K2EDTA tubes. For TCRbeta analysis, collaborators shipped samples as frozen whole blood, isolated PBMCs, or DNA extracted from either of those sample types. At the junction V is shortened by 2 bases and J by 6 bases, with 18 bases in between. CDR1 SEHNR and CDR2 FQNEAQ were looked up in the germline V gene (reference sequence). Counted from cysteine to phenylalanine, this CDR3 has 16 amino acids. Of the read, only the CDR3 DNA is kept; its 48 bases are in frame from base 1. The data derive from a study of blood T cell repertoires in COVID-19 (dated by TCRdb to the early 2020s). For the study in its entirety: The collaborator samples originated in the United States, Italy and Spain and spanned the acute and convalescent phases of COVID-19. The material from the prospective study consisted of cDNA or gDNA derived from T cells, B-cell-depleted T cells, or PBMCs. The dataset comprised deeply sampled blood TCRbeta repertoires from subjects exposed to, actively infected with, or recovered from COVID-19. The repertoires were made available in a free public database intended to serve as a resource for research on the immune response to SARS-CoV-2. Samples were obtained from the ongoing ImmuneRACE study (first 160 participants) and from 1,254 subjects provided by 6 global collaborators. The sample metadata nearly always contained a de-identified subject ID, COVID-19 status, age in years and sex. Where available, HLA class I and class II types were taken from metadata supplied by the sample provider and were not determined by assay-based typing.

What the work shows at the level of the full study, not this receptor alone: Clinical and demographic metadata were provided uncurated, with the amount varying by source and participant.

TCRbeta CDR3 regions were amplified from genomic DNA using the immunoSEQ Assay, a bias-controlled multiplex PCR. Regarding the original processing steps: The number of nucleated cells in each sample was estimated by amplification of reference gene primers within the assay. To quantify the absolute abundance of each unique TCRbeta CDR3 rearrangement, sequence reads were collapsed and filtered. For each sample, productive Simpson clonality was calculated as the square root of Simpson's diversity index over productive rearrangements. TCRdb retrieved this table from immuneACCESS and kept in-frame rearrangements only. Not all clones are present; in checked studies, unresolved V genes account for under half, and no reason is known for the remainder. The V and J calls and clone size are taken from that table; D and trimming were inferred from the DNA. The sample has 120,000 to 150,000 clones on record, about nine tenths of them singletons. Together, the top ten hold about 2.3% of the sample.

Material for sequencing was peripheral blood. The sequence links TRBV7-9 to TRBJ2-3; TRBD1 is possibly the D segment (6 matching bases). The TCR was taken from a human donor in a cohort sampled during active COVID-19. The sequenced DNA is TGTGCCAGCAGCTTATATGGTGGCATCGGACAGGATACGCAGTATTTT. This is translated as CASSLYGGIGQDTQYF.